This TCR beta chain was retrieved from a study of blood T cell repertoires in COVID-19. Study in general: The study drew acute and convalescent COVID-19 samples from the United States, Italy and Spain.

As originally analysed: Scientists estimated how many nucleated cells there were by amplifying reference gene primers. The protocol was immunoSEQ multiplex PCR, while the TCRdb copy is restricted to in-frame clones and leaves out a portion. The V and J calls and clone size are taken from that table; D and trimming were inferred from the DNA. The sample has about 53,000 clones, around 84% seen once; the top ten hold approximately 12%. The V segment lost 7 bases and the J segment 1 base; nucleotides outside the gene matches: 14. Germline lookup yields CDR1 MNHEY and CDR2 SMNVEV (reference sequence). The CDR3 has 17 amino acids.

The sample consisted of peripheral blood. V usage is TRBV27 and J usage is TRBJ2-5, with 8 bases lining up with TRBD2. This receptor was obtained from a man between 70 and 80 years old with active COVID-19. CDR3 sequence reads: CASKVGTRPAIQETQYF. Here the CDR3 DNA reads TGTGCCAGCAAGGTCGGGACTAGACCCGCCATCCAAGAGACCCAGTACTTC.